Below, 10 T cell receptor beta chains from the same sample are listed, as sequenced in a study of shared clonotypes between healthy human individuals. Terminally differentiated effector memory CD45RA+ cells were excluded from the naive CD8 cells, which were CD45RO-negative and positively selected for CCR7. The assay was immunoSEQ multiplex PCR, and TCRdb's table has in-frame clones only and misses some. The sample has about 870,000 clones, about 92% seen once. The sample taken for sequencing was naive CD8+ T cells sorted from blood. The receptors were gathered from a man aged 25-45 years in good health.

This sequence joins TRBV14 and TRBJ1-2; D unclear. Deletions cut 0 bases from V and 4 bases from J, with 9 bases between. The CDR3 runs 14 residues. Germline V lookup: CDR1 SGHDN, CDR2 FVKESK. Here the CDR3 reads CASSQDPLSYGYTF. The CDR3 DNA sequence: TGTGCCAGCAGCCAAGATCCGCTGTCCTATGGCTACACCTTC. The complete variable domain, with remaining parts taken from reference TRBV14 and TRBJ1-2, reads EAGVTQFPSHSVIEKGQTVTLRCDPISGHDNLYWYRRVMGKEIKFLLHFVKESKQDESGMPNNRFLAERTGGTYSTLKVQPAELEDSGVYFCASSQDPLSYGYTFGSGTRLTVV.

The V and J genes are TRBV7-8 and TRBJ2-7; 8 bases align to TRBD2. CDR1 is SGHVS, CDR2 FQNEAQ, per germline. J gave up 5 bases and V 1 base, and 4 bases lay outside the gene matches. The CDR3 consists of 14 residues. For the CDR3, the DNA is TGTGCCAGCAGCTTAGTGGGGACTAGTAACGAGCAGTACTTC. It specifies CASSLVGTSNEQYF.

The gene calls are TRBV6-1 and TRBJ2-1; D is tentatively TRBD1 or TRBD2 (5 bases each). Trimming cost V 7 bases and J 3 bases, with 13 bases left between them. Germline assignment: CDR1 MNHNS and CDR2 SASEGT. The CDR3 sequence is 14 residues long. The CDR3 loop reads CASTRDGNYNEQFF. The CDR3 DNA is TGTGCCAGCACCCGGGACGGTAACTACAATGAGCAGTTCTTC.

The rearrangement uses TRBV27 and TRBJ1-1; D ambiguous. Germline values: CDR1 MNHEY, CDR2 SMNVEV (reference sequence). V was pared by 8 bases and J by 0 bases, with 10 bases between. The CDR3 has 13 residues. The CDR3 loop reads CASADTLNTEAFF. In DNA, the CDR3 is TGTGCCAGCGCAGACACGTTGAACACTGAAGCTTTCTTT.

The rearrangement links TRBV7-9 to TRBJ2-1, with D possibly matching TRBD1 (6 bases). Trimming took 2 bases from V and 8 from J, leaving 19 bases between them. This CDR3 is built from 16 residues. Germline V lookup: CDR1 SEHNR, CDR2 FQNEAQ (reference sequence). In DNA, the CDR3 is TGTGCCAGCAGCTTACCCCGGGGCTCTTACAGGGATGAGCAGTTCTTC. Its protein product is CASSLPRGSYRDEQFF.

The chain carries TRBV6-5 and TRBJ2-3; the match to TRBD2 covers 12 bases. CDR3 size: 15 residues. Germline CDR1 and CDR2: MNHEY and SVGAGI. The V segment lost 4 bases and the J segment 6 bases; nucleotides outside the gene matches: 5. CDR3 loop: CASSLTSGGMDTQYF. The CDR3 region has the DNA TGTGCCAGCAGTTTAACTAGCGGGGGGATGGATACGCAGTATTTT.

The V and J genes are TRBV19 and TRBJ1-5, with 9 bases aligning to TRBD1. V lost 7 bases and J lost 2; bases outside the gene matches: 12. Germline CDR1 is LNHDA and CDR2 is SQIVND (reference sequence). The CDR3 totals 17 residues. CDR3 nucleotides: TGTGCCAGTAATGGGGACAGGGAAGGGAGGGGCAATCAGCCCCAGCATTTT. It encodes CASNGDREGRGNQPQHF.

The chain joins TRBV28 to TRBJ2-3; TRBD2 might be the D (5 bases). V shed 5 bases and J shed 8 bases, with 8 bases lying between them. This CDR3 is built from 11 residues. The germline gives CDR1 MDHEN, CDR2 SYDVKM. DNA of the CDR3: TGTGCCAGCAGTCCCGCGGGTACGCAGTATTTT. Its translation is CASSPAGTQYF.

The gene calls are TRBV27 and TRBJ2-7; the D gene could be TRBD1 or TRBD2 (5 bases each). Trimming cost V 3 bases and J 6 bases, with 15 bases left between them. Germline V gene data show CDR1 as MNHEY and CDR2 as SMNVEV (reference sequence). CDR3 length: 14 residues. The CDR3 DNA reads TGTGCCAGCAGTTTTCCGGGACCCCCGGCCGAGCAGTACTTC. Its protein product is CASSFPGPPAEQYF.

There are a few counts of this clone. The chain employs TRBV10-3 and TRBJ2-7; 11 nucleotides match TRBD2. The CDR3 is 14 residues long. Per the germline V gene, CDR1 is ENHRY and CDR2 is SYGVKD. J was trimmed by 5 bases and V by 7 bases; bases with no gene match: 7. CDR3 nucleotide sequence: TGTGCCATCAACTCCGGACTAGCGGGTGACGAGCAGTACTTC. Translation: CAINSGLAGDEQYF.